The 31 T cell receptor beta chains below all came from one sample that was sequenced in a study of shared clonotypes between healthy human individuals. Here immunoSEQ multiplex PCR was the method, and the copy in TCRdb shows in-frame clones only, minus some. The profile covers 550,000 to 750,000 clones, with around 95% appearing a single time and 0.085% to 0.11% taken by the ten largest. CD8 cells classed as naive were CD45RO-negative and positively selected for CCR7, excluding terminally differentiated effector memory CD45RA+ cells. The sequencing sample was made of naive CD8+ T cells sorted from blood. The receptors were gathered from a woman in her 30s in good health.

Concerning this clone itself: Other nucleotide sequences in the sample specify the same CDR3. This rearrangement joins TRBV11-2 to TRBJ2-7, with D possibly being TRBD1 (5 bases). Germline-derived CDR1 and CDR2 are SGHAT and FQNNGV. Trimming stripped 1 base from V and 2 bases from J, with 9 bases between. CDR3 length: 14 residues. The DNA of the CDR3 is TGTGCCAGCAGCTTAGGGGGCAGCCCCTACGAGCAGTACTTC. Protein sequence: CASSLGGSPYEQYF.

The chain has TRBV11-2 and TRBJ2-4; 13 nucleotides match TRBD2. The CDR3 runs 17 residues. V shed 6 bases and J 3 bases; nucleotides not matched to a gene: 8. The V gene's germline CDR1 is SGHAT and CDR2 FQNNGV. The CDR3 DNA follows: TGTGCCAGCAGACCCGGACTAGCGGGAGCCGGCAAAAACATTCAGTACTTC. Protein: CASRPGLAGAGKNIQYF.

The DNA for the CDR3 is TGTGCCACAGGGGCCGGGTATAGCAATCAGCCCCAGCATTTT. Residues: CATGAGYSNQPQHF. The chain has TRBV9 and TRBJ1-5; TRBD1 might be the D (6 bases). CDR3 length: 14 residues. The germline CDR1 and CDR2 sequences are SGDLS and YYNGEE. V lost 9 bases and J lost 0, with 13 bases in between.

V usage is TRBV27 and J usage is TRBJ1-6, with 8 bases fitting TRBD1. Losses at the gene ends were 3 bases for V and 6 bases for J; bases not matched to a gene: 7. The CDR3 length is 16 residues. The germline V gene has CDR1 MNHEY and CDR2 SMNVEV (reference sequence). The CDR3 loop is CASSLWGQAINSPLHF. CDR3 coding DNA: TGTGCCAGCAGTTTGTGGGGACAGGCCATTAATTCACCCCTCCACTTT.

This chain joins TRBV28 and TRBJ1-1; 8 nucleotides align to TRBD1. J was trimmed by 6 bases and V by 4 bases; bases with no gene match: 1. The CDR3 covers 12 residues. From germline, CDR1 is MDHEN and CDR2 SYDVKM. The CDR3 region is CASSSDRAEAFF. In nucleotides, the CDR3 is TGTGCCAGCAGTTCGGACAGGGCTGAAGCTTTCTTT.

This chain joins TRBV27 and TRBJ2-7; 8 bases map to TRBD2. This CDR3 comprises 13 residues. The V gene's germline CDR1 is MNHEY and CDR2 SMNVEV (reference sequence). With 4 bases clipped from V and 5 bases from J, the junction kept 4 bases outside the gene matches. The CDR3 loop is CASSYGRAHEQYF. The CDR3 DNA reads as TGTGCCAGCAGTTACGGGAGGGCCCACGAGCAGTACTTC.

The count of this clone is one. The CDR3: CASSLQGAGEQFF. DNA of the CDR3: TGCGCCAGCAGCCTACAGGGGGCTGGAGAGCAGTTCTTC. The rearrangement links TRBV5-1 to TRBJ2-1, with 9 bases matching TRBD1. Germline lookup yields CDR1 SGHRS and CDR2 YFSETQ. Unmatched junction bases numbered 6, after V lost 4 bases and J lost 10 bases. There are 13 residues in the CDR3.

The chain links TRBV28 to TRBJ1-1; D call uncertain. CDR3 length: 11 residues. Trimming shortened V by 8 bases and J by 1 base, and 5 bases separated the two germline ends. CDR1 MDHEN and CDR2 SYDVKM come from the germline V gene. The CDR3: CASRGNTEAFF. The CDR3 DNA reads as TGTGCCAGCCGCGGGAACACTGAAGCTTTCTTT.

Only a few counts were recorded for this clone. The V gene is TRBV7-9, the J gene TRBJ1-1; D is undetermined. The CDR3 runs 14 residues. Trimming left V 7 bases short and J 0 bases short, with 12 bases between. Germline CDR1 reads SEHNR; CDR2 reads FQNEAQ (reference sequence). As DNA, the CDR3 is TGTGCCAGCACTTTGGGTCTGATGAACACTGAAGCTTTCTTT. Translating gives CASTLGLMNTEAFF.

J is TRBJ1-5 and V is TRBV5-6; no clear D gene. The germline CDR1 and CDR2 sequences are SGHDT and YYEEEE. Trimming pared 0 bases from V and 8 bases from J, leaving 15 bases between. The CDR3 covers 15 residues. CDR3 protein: CASSLGGFGNKPQHF. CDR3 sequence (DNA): TGTGCCAGCAGCTTGGGCGGGTTCGGGAATAAGCCCCAGCATTTT.

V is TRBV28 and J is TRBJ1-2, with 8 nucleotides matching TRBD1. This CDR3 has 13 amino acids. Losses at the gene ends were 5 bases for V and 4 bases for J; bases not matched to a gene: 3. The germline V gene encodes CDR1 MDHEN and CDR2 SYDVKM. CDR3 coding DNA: TGTGCCAGCAGTACCGACAGGGGCTATGGCTACACCTTC. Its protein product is CASSTDRGYGYTF.

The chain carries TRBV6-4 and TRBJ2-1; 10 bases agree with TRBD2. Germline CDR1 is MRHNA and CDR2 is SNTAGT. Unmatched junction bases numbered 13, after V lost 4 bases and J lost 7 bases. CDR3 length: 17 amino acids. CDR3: CASSASRTSGGKNEQFF. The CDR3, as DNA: TGTGCCAGCAGTGCGTCTCGGACTAGCGGAGGGAAAAATGAGCAGTTCTTC.

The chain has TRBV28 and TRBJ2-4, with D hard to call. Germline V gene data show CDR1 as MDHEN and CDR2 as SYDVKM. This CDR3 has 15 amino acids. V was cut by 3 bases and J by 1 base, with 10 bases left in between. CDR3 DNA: TGTGCCAGCAGTTTCGTATCCGGGGCCAAAAACATTCAGTACTTC. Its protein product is CASSFVSGAKNIQYF.

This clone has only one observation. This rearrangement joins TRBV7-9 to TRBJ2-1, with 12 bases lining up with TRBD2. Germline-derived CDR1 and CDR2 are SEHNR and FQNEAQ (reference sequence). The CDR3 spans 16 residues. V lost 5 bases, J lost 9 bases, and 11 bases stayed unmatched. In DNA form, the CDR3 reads TGTGCCAGCAGCCCCCGACTAGCGGGAGAGTCGGTTGAGCAGTTCTTC. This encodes CASSPRLAGESVEQFF.

The CDR3 protein is CASSQDSGLAGFGTQYF. In DNA form, the CDR3 reads TGCGCCAGCAGCCAAGATTCAGGACTAGCAGGGTTTGGGACCCAGTACTTC. The chain employs TRBV4-1 and TRBJ2-5; 8 bases fit TRBD2. Trimming at V came to 0 bases and at J to 7 bases, leaving 13 bases not matched to a gene. The CDR3 consists of 17 residues. Germline V gene lookup returns CDR1 MGHRA and CDR2 YSYEKL.

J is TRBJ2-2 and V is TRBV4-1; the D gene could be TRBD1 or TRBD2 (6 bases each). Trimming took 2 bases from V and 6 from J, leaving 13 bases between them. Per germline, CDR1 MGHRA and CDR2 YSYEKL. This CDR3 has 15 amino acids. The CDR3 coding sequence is TGCGCCAGCAGCCAAACGGGGGCCGGTGCCGGGGAGCTGTTTTTT. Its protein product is CASSQTGAGAGELFF.

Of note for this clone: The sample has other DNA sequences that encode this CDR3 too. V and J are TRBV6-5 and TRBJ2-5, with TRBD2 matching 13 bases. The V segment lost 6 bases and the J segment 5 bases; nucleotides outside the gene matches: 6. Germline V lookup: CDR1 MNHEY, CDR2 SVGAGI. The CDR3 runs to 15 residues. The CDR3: CASSPWTSGSETQYF. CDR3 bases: TGTGCCAGCAGCCCGTGGACTAGCGGGAGTGAGACCCAGTACTTC.

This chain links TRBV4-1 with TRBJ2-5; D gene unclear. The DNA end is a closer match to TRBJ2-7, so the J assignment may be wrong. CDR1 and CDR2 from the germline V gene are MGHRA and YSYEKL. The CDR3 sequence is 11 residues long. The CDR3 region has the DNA TGCGCCAGCAGCCAGAACTACGAGCAGTACTTC. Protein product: CASSQNYEQYF.

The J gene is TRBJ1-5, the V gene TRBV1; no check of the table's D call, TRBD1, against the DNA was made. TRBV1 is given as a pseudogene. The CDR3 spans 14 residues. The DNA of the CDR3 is TGCACCAGCACCCCTAAGGGGGTAGGTCAGCCCCAGCATTTT. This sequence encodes CTSTPKGVGQPQHF.

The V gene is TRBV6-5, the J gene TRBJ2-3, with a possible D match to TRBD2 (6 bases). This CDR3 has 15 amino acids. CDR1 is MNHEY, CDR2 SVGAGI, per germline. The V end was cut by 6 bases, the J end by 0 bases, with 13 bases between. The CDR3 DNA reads TGTGCCAGCAGGATAGCGGACTCTAGCACAGATACGCAGTATTTT. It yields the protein CASRIADSSTDTQYF.

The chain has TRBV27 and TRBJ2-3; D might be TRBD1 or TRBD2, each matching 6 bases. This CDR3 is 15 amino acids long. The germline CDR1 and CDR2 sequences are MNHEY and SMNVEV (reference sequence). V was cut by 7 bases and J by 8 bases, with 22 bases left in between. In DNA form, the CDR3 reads TGTGCCAGCACTGGGGGGCTAGCTCCAAAGGGTACGCAGTATTTT. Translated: CASTGGLAPKGTQYF.

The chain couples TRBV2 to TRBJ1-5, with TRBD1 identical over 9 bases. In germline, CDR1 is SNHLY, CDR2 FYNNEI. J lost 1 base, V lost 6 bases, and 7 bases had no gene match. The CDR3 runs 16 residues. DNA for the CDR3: TGTGCCAGCAGCAAAGGGACAGGGATGAGCAATCAGCCCCAGCATTTT. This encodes CASSKGTGMSNQPQHF. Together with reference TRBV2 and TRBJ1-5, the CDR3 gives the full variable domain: EPEVTQTPSHQVTQMGQEVILRCVPISNHLYFYWYRQILGQKVEFLVSFYNNEISEKSEIFDDQFSVERPDGSNFTLKIRSTKLEDSAMYFCASSKGTGMSNQPQHFGDGTRLSIL.

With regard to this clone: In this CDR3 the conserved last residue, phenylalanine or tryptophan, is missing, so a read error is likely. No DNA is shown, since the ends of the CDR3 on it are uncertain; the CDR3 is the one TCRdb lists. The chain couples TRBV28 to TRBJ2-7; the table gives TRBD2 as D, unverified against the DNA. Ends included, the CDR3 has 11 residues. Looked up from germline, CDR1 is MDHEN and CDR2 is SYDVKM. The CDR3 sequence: CASSFMRKDCL.

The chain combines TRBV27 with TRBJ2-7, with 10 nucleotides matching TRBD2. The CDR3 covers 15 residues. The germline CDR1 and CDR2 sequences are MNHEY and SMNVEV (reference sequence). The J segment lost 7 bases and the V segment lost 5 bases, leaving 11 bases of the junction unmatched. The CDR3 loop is CASSDPLAGVREQYF. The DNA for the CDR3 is TGTGCCAGCAGTGATCCTCTAGCGGGAGTAAGAGAGCAGTACTTC.

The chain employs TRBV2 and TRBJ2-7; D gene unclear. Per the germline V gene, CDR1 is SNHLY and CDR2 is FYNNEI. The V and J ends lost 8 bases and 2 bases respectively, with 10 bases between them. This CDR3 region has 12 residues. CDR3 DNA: TGTGCCAGCTTGGCCCGCACCTACGAGCAGTACTTC. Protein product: CASLARTYEQYF.

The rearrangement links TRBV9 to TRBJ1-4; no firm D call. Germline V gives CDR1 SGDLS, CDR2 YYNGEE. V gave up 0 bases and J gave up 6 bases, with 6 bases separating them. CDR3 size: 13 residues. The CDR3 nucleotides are TGTGCCAGCAGCGTAGACCCAGATGAAAAACTGTTTTTT. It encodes CASSVDPDEKLFF.

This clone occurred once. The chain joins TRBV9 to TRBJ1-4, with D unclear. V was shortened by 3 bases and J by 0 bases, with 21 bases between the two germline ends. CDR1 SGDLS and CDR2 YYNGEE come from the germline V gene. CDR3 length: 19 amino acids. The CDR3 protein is CASSGGPWTDSATNEKLFF. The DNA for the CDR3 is TGTGCCAGCAGCGGAGGCCCTTGGACGGACTCTGCAACTAATGAAAAACTGTTTTTT.

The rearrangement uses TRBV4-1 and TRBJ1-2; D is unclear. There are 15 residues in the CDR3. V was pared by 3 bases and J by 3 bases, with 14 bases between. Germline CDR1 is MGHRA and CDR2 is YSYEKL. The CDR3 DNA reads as TGCGCCAGCAGCCACTCCTCTGCAGACGACTATGGCTACACCTTC. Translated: CASSHSSADDYGYTF.

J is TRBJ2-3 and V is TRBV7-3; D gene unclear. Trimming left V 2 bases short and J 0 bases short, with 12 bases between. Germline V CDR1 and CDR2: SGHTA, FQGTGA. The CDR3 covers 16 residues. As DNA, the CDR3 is TGTGCCAGCAGCTTAGGTACGGTCGGCAGCACAGATACGCAGTATTTT. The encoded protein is CASSLGTVGSTDTQYF.

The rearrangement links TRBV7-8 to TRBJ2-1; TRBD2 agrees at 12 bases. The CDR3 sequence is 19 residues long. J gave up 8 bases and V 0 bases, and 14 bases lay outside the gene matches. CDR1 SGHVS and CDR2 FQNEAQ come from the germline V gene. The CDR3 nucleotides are TGTGCCAGCAGCTTAGCGCTGACTAGCGGGAGTTTTTCTCACGATGAGCAGTTCTTC. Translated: CASSLALTSGSFSHDEQFF. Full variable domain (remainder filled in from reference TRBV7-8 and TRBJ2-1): GAGVSQSPRYKVAKRGQDVALRCDPISGHVSLFWYQQALGQGPEFLTYFQNEAQLDKSGLPSDRFFAERPEGSVSTLKIQRTQQEDSAVYLCASSLALTSGSFSHDEQFFGPGTRLTVL.

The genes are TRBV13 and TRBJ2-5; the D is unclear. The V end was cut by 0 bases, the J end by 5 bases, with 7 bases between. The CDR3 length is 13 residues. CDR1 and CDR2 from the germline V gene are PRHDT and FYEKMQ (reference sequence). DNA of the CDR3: TGTGCCAGCAGCTTAGGGGATCGGGAGACCCAGTACTTC. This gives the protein CASSLGDRETQYF.